The 9 T cell receptor beta chains presented below share a single source sample, sequenced in a study of human T cells and chemical hapten exposure. Time point reported: patch test 1, 2 weeks after DPC sensitization. Treatment meaning: therapeutic diphenylcyclopropenone sensitization with weekly scalp DPC. MiXCR, applied by TCRdb to the RACE reads, yields one record per CDR3 protein. Of approximately 350,000 distinct CDR3 sequences listed, 6% to 8.5% were seen once; the top ten hold 8.4%. The sample in question was whole blood, obtained in connection with sensitization to the hapten diphenylcyclopropenone (DPC). The receptors come from a woman aged 18-29 years with alopecia areata. Some clones in this sample may be carry-over from other donors' samples.

In this sample, this clonotype turned up many times. The chain combines TRBV5-1 with TRBJ2-1, with D possibly being TRBD2 (6 bases). CDR3 length: 15 amino acids. Germline CDR1 reads SGHRS; CDR2 reads YFSETQ. Trimming removed 0 bases from V and 5 bases from J, with 12 bases in between. Here the CDR3 DNA reads TGCGCCAGCAGCTTGGCGGGGGTCAGCCACAATGAGCAGTTCTTC. As protein: CASSLAGVSHNEQFF.

In this sample, this clonotype turned up many times. The chain joins TRBV2 to TRBJ2-1; TRBD1 matches 7 bases. The V and J ends lost 4 bases and 7 bases, in that order; junction bases with no gene match: 7. Germline lookup yields CDR1 SNHLY and CDR2 FYNNEI. The CDR3 contains 14 residues. CDR3 amino acids: CASSVQGFRNEQFF. The DNA of the CDR3 is TGTGCCAGCAGTGTACAGGGGTTCCGAAATGAGCAGTTCTTC.

This clonotype was detected many times. J is TRBJ2-7 and V is TRBV12-3 or TRBV12-4, with 8 bases lining up with TRBD2. J lost 7 bases, V lost 4 bases, and 3 bases had no gene match. This CDR3 is built from 12 residues. The CDR3 sequence: CASSSGTREQYF. In DNA, the CDR3 is TGTGCCAGCAGTTCCGGGACTAGGGAGCAGTACTTC.

This clonotype was counted a few times. The genes are TRBV12-3 or TRBV12-4 and TRBJ2-3; D is possibly TRBD1 or TRBD2 (6 bases each). Trimming cost V 3 bases and J 2 bases, with 9 bases left between them. The CDR3 sequence is 14 residues long. Here the CDR3 DNA reads TGTGCCAGCAGTTTGTGGGGGGCCACAGATACGCAGTATTTT. It yields the protein CASSLWGATDTQYF.

The chain employs TRBV27 and TRBJ1-1; D is undetermined. This CDR3 is 15 amino acids long. V was shortened by 6 bases and J by 4 bases, with 18 bases between the two germline ends. The germline CDR1 and CDR2 sequences are MNHEY and SMNVEV (reference sequence). CDR3 nucleotides: TGTGCCAGCAGAGGGAGCGTTGACAAGAGCACTGAAGCTTTCTTT. Translated: CASRGSVDKSTEAFF.

This clonotype was detected a few times. The chain recombines TRBV15 with TRBJ2-5, with D perhaps TRBD1 (6 bases). The CDR3 runs 15 residues. V was clipped by 1 base and J by 4 bases, with 13 bases between them. From germline, CDR1 is LNHNV and CDR2 YYDKDF (reference sequence). CDR3 bases: TGTGCCACCAGCAGAGTTCGAACAGGGTTAGAGACCCAGTACTTC. It encodes CATSRVRTGLETQYF.

This clonotype occurred a few times. The gene calls are TRBV7-2 and TRBJ2-1; TRBD2 matches at 10 bases. V was clipped by 3 bases and J by 0 bases; unmatched bases: 14. CDR1 is SGHTA, CDR2 FQGNSA, per germline. The CDR3 contains 20 residues. CDR3 sequence reads: CASSFPRRLAGASSYNEQFF. The CDR3, as DNA: TGTGCCAGCAGCTTCCCCAGGCGGCTAGCGGGGGCTAGCTCCTACAATGAGCAGTTCTTC.

This clonotype has a count of ten or more. The gene calls are TRBV6-1 and TRBJ2-1; D is uncertain. V shed 5 bases and J shed 5 bases, with 7 bases lying between them. The CDR3 runs 12 residues. CDR1 MNHNS and CDR2 SASEGT come from the germline V gene. In nucleotides, the CDR3 is TGTGCCAGCAGTCCCCGGAACAATGAGCAGTTCTTC. Its protein product is CASSPRNNEQFF.

This clonotype was observed a few times. The chain couples TRBV6-5 to TRBJ1-1, with 10 bases that match TRBD1. From germline, CDR1 is MNHEY and CDR2 SVGAGI. The junction had 6 bases not matched to a gene; V was cut back by 5 bases and J by 6 bases. CDR3 length: 14 amino acids. CDR3 region: CASSTTGGRAEAFF. The CDR3 DNA sequence: TGTGCCAGCAGTACGACAGGGGGCAGGGCTGAAGCTTTCTTT.